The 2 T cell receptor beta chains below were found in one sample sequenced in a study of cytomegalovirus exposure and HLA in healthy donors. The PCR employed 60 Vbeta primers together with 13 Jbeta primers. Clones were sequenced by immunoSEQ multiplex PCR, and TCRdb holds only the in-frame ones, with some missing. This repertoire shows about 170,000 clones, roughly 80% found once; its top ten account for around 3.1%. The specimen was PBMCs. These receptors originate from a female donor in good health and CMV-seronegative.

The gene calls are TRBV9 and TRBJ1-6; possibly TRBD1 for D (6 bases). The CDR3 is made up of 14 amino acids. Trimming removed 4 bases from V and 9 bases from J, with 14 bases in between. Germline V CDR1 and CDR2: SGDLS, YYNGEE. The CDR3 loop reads CASSFHREGSPLHF. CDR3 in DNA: TGTGCCAGCAGCTTCCACAGGGAGGGTTCACCCCTCCACTTT. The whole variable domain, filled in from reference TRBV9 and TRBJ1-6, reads DSGVTQTPKHLITATGQRVTLRCSPRSGDLSVYWYQQSLDQGLQFLIQYYNGEERAKGNILERFSAQQFPDLHSELNLSSLELGDSALYFCASSFHREGSPLHFGNGTRLTVT.

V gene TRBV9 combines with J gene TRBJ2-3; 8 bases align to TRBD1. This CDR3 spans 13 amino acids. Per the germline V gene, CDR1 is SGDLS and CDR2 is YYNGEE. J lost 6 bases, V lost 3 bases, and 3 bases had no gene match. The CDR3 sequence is CASSGTGSDTQYF. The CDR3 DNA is TGTGCCAGCAGCGGGACAGGGTCGGATACGCAGTATTTT.